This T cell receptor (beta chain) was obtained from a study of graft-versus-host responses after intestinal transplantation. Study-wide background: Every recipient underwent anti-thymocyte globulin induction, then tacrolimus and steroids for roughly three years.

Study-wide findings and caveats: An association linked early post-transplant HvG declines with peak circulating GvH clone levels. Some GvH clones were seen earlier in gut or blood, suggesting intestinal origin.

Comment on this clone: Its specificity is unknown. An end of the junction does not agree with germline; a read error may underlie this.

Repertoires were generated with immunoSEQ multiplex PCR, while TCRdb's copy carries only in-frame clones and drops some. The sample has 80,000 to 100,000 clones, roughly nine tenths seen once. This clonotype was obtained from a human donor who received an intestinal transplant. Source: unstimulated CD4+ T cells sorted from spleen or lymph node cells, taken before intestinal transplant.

The CDR3 DNA reads as TGTGCCAGCAGCTTGGCGGGACTAGACCAGGAGACCCAGTACTTC. Protein product: CASSLAGLDQETQYF. The V gene is TRBV5-6, the J gene TRBJ2-5, with TRBD2 matching 8 bases. Looked up from germline, CDR1 is SGHDT and CDR2 is YYEEEE. The CDR3 spans 15 residues.